These 2 T cell receptor beta chains share one sample of origin, sequenced in a study of OX40 agonist ivuxolimab in advanced cancers. Generated by immunoSEQ multiplex PCR, the TCRdb table keeps only in-frame clones and is missing some. The table shows approximately 71,000 clones, with roughly 94% occurring only once. This specimen was CD4+ or CD8+ T cells sorted from blood, taken in a trial of the OX40 agonist ivuxolimab. Source of these receptors: an adult with an advanced solid tumor such as melanoma, head and neck, liver or kidney cancer.

This chain joins TRBV19 and TRBJ1-5, with D maybe TRBD1 (5 bases). This CDR3 comprises 15 residues. The germline CDR1 and CDR2 sequences are LNHDA and SQIVND (reference sequence). V shed 6 bases and J shed 2 bases, with 14 bases lying between them. The CDR3 sequence: CASSGLGGGNQPQHF. Written as DNA, the CDR3 is TGTGCCAGTAGCGGCCTGGGGGGGGGCAATCAGCCCCAGCATTTT.

The chain carries TRBV30 and TRBJ2-2; D is unresolved. The germline V and J ends were trimmed by 0 bases and 8 bases, with 13 bases remaining between them. Germline-derived CDR1 and CDR2 are GTSNPN and SVGIG (reference sequence). This CDR3 is built from 14 residues. As DNA, the CDR3 is TGTGCCTGGAGTGTACGGACGCAGAGTGGGGAGCTGTTTTTT. Its protein product is CAWSVRTQSGELFF.